A selection of T cell receptor beta chains follows, all from one sample in a study of blood T cell repertoires in COVID-19. TCRdb keeps only in-frame clones here, not all; method: immunoSEQ multiplex PCR. The table lists hundreds of thousands of clones, under 90% of them singletons, with over 1.5% in the top ten. The sequencing input was peripheral blood. The receptors here all came from a woman between 25 and 40 years old with COVID-19, enrolled during active disease. Each CDR3 is given with its conserved first and last residue. A D gene is named only where the DNA matches it firmly. Clone size, where shown, is once, few, many, or a class for clones that have expanded.

clone_size d_call j_call v_call cdr3_aa cdr3_nt
. . TRBJ2-3 TRBV24-1 CATSDLRTGETDTQYF TGTGCCACCAGTGATTTGCGTACGGGGGAAACAGATACGCAGTATTTT
. . TRBJ2-1 TRBV29-1 CSVVWSGEQFF TGCAGCGTTGTTTGGTCAGGTGAGCAGTTCTTC
few . TRBJ2-3 TRBV28 CASSLDVVRYTQYF TGTGCCAGCAGTCTCGATGTAGTCCGCTATACGCAGTATTTT
. . TRBJ2-7 TRBV5-1 CASSPGFADEQYF TGCGCCAGCAGCCCGGGATTTGCCGACGAGCAGTACTTC
few . TRBJ1-1 TRBV7-3 CASSLDGTSNTEAFF TGTGCCAGCAGCTTGGATGGGACTTCGAACACTGAAGCTTTCTTT
. . TRBJ1-2 TRBV9 CASSGLGRASYGYTF TGTGCCAGCAGCGGACTGGGGAGGGCTAGCTATGGCTACACCTTC
. TRBD2 TRBJ2-3 TRBV5-4 CASSSFLASGFADTQYF TGTGCCAGCAGCTCATTTCTGGCTAGCGGGTTCGCAGATACGCAGTATTTT
once . TRBJ1-2 TRBV11-3 CASSSNRQYGYTF TGTGCCAGCAGCTCCAATCGACAGTATGGCTACACCTTC
. . TRBJ1-1 TRBV5-1 CASRQGTATEAFF TGCGCCAGCCGTCAGGGGACCGCCACTGAAGCTTTCTTT
. TRBD1 TRBJ2-7 TRBV4-3 CASSQDFGTGYEQYF TGCGCCAGCAGCCAAGACTTCGGGACAGGGTACGAGCAGTACTTC
. . TRBJ1-2 TRBV3-1/TRBV3-2 CASSQTAYGYTF TGTGCCAGCAGCCAGACAGCGTATGGCTACACCTTC
. TRBD1 TRBJ2-1 TRBV7-9 CASRGAGQGLWNEQFF TGTGCCAGCCGAGGTGCGGGACAGGGGTTGTGGAATGAGCAGTTCTTC
. TRBD2 TRBJ2-2 TRBV2 CASSDPAGTSGGRNTGELFF TGTGCCAGCAGTGACCCCGCCGGGACTAGCGGGGGGAGAAACACCGGGGAGCTGTTTTTT
. TRBD1 TRBJ2-2 TRBV9 CASSVVGQGTPGELFF TGTGCCAGCAGCGTAGTGGGACAGGGTACACCCGGGGAGCTGTTTTTT
. TRBD1 TRBJ2-3 TRBV11-2 CASSLTGSDTQYF TGTGCCAGCAGCTTGACAGGGTCAGATACGCAGTATTTT
. TRBD1 TRBJ1-1 TRBV7-9 CASSLTTGGTEAFF TGTGCCAGCAGCTTAACGACAGGGGGCACTGAAGCTTTCTTT
once . TRBJ2-2 TRBV27 CASKRTVTHRGELFF TGTGCCAGCAAAAGGACAGTCACCCATCGGGGGGAGCTGTTTTTT
. TRBD2 TRBJ2-1 TRBV9 CASSVGLAGFNEQFF TGTGCCAGCAGCGTAGGTCTAGCGGGGTTCAATGAGCAGTTCTTC
. . TRBJ2-1 TRBV9 CASSVLGGENEQFF TGTGCCAGCAGCGTATTAGGGGGGGAGAATGAGCAGTTCTTC
. . TRBJ1-2 TRBV24-1 CATSEQGQNYGYTF TGTGCCACCAGTGAGCAAGGACAGAACTATGGCTACACCTTC
. TRBD2 TRBJ2-1 TRBV7-9 CASSSRTSENEQFF TGTGCCAGCAGCTCCCGGACTAGTGAGAATGAGCAGTTCTTC
. TRBD1 TRBJ1-4 TRBV5-1 CASSFAGTASATNEKLFF TGCGCCAGCAGCTTCGCAGGGACAGCCTCCGCAACTAATGAAAAACTGTTTTTT
. TRBD1 TRBJ1-2 TRBV5-4 CASSMGQVYGYTF TGTGCCAGCAGCATGGGACAGGTATATGGCTACACCTTC
. TRBD1 TRBJ2-3 TRBV6-5 CASSYDDRVSTDTQYF TGTGCCAGCAGTTACGACGACAGGGTCAGCACAGATACGCAGTATTTT
. . TRBJ2-2 TRBV19 CAIRGWGSSTGELFF TGTGCCATCCGGGGATGGGGATCGAGCACCGGGGAGCTGTTTTTT
few . TRBJ1-1 TRBV30 CAWSFGVQNTEAFF TGTGCCTGGAGTTTCGGGGTACAGAACACTGAAGCTTTCTTT
. . TRBJ2-5 TRBV18 CASSLLPQTELGETQYF TGTGCCAGCTCACTCCTTCCCCAAACAGAACTGGGAGAGACCCAGTACTTC
. . TRBJ1-1 TRBV6-2/TRBV6-3 CASSYIGLKNTEAFF TGTGCCAGCAGTTACATCGGACTGAAGAACACTGAAGCTTTCTTT
. . TRBJ1-2 TRBV5-1 CASSLARDNNYGYTF TGCGCCAGCAGCTTGGCCCGGGACAATAACTATGGCTACACCTTC
. TRBD1 TRBJ1-2 TRBV29-1 CSVYRGMNYGYTF TGCAGCGTATACAGGGGGATGAACTATGGCTACACCTTC
. . TRBJ1-1 TRBV18 CASSPDGGGTEAFF TGTGCCAGCTCACCGGATGGGGGGGGCACTGAAGCTTTCTTT
. . TRBJ2-1 TRBV7-8 CASSFDSSYNEQFF TGTGCCAGCAGCTTCGACAGCTCCTACAATGAGCAGTTCTTC
. . TRBJ1-6 TRBV28 CASMGGATNSPLHF TGTGCCAGCATGGGAGGGGCTACTAATTCACCCCTCCACTTT
. . TRBJ1-1 TRBV6-6 CASSYAAGTEAFF TGTGCCAGCAGTTACGCCGCGGGGACTGAAGCTTTCTTT
. . TRBJ1-6 TRBV6-5 CASSYSGQLNSPLHF TGTGCCAGCAGTTACTCGGGGCAGCTAAATTCACCCCTCCACTTT
. . TRBJ1-6 TRBV18 CASSPTTAGPSPLHF TGTGCCAGCTCACCCACCACGGCAGGGCCTTCACCCCTCCACTTT
. . TRBJ1-5 TRBV4-3 CASSQGALSNQPQHF TGCGCCAGCAGCCAAGGGGCCCTTAGCAATCAGCCCCAGCATTTT
. . TRBJ2-7 TRBV5-4 CASSLGLDLREQYF TGTGCCAGCAGCTTGGGACTAGATCTGCGGGAGCAGTACTTC
. TRBD1 TRBJ2-2 TRBV2 CASSGTGGVTGELFF TGTGCCAGCAGTGGGACAGGGGGCGTCACCGGGGAGCTGTTTTTT
once TRBD1 TRBJ2-4 TRBV5-5 CASSVQGDIQYF TGTGCCAGCAGCGTTCAGGGGGACATTCAGTACTTC
. TRBD1 TRBJ2-5 TRBV27 CASSLNRGEGTQYF TGTGCCAGCAGTTTAAACAGGGGAGAGGGGACCCAGTACTTC
few . TRBJ2-7 TRBV3-1/TRBV3-2 CASSPRGSEQYF TGTGCCAGCAGCCCTCGAGGTTCCGAGCAGTACTTC
. TRBD1 TRBJ1-2 TRBV29-1 CSVGGQPYGYTF TGCAGCGTGGGGGGACAGCCCTATGGCTACACCTTC
. TRBD1 TRBJ1-1 TRBV25-1 CASVGQGVTEAFF TGTGCCAGCGTCGGACAGGGAGTGACTGAAGCTTTCTTT
. . TRBJ1-1 TRBV2 CASSRNLGGNTEAFF TGTGCCAGCAGCCGAAACCTCGGGGGGAACACTGAAGCTTTCTTT
. . TRBJ1-2 TRBV3-1/TRBV3-2 CASSPGGTLYGYTF TGTGCCAGCAGCCCGGGGGGGACCCTCTATGGCTACACCTTC
. TRBD1 TRBJ2-1 TRBV12-3/TRBV12-4 CASSKQGNEQFF TGTGCCAGCAGTAAACAGGGGAATGAGCAGTTCTTC